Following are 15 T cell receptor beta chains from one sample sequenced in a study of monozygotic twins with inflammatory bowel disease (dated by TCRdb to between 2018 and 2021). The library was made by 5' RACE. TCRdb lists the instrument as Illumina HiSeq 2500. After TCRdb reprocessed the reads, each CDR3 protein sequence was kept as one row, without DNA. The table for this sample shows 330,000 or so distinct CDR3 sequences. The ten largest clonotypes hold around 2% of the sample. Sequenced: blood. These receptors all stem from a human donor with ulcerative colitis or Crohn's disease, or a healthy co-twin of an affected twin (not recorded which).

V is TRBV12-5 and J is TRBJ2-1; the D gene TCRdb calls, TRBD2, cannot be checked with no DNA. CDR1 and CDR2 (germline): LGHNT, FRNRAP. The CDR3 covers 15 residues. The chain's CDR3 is CASGPTSGGLGEQFF.

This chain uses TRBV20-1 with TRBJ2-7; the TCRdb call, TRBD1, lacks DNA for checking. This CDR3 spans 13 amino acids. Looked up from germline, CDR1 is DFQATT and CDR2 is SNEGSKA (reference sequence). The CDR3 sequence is CSAPVQRGQEQYF.

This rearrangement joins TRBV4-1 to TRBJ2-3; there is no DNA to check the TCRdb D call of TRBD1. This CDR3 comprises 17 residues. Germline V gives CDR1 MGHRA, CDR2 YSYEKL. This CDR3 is CASSQAPQQGSADTQYF.

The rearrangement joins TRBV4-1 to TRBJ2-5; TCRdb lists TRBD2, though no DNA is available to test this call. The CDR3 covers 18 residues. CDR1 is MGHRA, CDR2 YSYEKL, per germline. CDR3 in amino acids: CASSRGLAGGTGEETQYF.

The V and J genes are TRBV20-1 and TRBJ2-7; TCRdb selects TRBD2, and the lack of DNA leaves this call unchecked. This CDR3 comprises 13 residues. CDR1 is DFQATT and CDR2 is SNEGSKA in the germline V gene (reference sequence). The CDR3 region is CSAGLAGAHEQYF.

This CDR3 reads CSDLWGLINEQFF. The chain recombines TRBV29-1 with TRBJ2-1; the TCRdb D gene call, TRBD2, has no DNA to confirm it. The CDR3 consists of 13 residues. The germline CDR1 and CDR2 sequences are SQVTM and ANQGSEA.

CDR3 protein: CASSQADRVTEAFF. V usage is TRBV4-2 and J usage is TRBJ1-1; the D call of TRBD1 rests on TCRdb alone, since no DNA is present to check it. The CDR3 covers 14 residues. In germline, CDR1 is LGHNA, CDR2 YNFKEQ.

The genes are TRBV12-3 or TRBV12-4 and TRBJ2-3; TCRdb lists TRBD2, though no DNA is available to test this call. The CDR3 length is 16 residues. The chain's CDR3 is CASCSRSSTPTDTQYF.

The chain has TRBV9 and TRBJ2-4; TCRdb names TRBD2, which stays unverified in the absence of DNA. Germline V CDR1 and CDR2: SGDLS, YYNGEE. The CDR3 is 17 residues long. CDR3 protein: CASSGTSGLAAKNIQYF.

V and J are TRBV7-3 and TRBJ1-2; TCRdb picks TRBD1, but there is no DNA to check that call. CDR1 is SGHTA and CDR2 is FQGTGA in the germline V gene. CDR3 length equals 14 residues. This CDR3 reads CASSPGTGLYGYTF. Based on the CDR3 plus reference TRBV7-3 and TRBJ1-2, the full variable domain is GAGVSQTPSNKVTEKGKYVELRCDPISGHTALYWYRQSLGQGPEFLIYFQGTGAADDSGLPNDRFFAVRPEGSVSTLKIQRTERGDSAVYLCASSPGTGLYGYTFGSGTRLTVV.

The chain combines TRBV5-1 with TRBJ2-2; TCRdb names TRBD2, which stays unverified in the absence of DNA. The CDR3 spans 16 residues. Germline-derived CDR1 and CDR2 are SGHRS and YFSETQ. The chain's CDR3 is CASSETSGRLTGELFF.

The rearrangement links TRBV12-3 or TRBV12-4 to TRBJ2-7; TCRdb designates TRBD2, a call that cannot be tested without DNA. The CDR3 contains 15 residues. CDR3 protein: CASTLTSGRSYEQYF.

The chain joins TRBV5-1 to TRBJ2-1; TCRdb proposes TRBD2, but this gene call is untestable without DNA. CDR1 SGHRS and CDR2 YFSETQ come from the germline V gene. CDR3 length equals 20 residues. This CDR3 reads CASSFYSVAGGTRSYNEQFF.

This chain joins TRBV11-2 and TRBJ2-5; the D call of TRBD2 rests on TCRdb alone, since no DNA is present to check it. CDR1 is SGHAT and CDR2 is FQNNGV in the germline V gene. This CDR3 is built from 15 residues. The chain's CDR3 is CASSLGGGRGETQYF.

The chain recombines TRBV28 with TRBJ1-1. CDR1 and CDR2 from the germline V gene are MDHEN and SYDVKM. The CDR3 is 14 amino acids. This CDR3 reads CASSLPGPNTEAFF.